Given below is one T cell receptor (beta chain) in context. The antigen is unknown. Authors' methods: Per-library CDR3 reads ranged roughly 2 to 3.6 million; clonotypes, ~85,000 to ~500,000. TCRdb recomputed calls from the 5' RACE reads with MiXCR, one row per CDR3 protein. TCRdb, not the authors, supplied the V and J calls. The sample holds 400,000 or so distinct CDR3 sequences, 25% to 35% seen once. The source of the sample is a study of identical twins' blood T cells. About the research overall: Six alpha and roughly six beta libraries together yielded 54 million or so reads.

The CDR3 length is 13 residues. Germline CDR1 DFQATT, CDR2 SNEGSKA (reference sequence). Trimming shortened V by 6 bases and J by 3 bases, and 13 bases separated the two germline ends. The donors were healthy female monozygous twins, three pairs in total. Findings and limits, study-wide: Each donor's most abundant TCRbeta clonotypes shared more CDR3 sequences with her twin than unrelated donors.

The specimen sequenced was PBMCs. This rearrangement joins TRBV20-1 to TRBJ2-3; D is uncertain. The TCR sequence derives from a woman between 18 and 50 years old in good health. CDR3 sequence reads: CSAPSASTDTQYF. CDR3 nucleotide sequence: TGCAGTGCCCCGTCCGCGTCGACAGATACGCAGTATTTT.